The rows below give T cell receptor beta chains drawn from one sample of a study of blood T cell repertoires in COVID-19. Some clones are missing from TCRdb's copy, which holds only in-frame ones; the method was immunoSEQ multiplex PCR. The sample lists some 110,000 clones; 85% were seen once. The specimen sequenced was peripheral blood. All receptors come from a man between 35 and 55 years old with acute or convalescent COVID-19. Both conserved end residues are part of each CDR3. The D gene is left open where the match is weak. Not every row has a clone size; where given, it reads once, few, many or a size class.

TRBD2	NA	TRBV28	TRBJ2-7	TGTGCCAGCACCGCCGGGACTAGCGGGACCGAGCAGTACTTC	CASTAGTSGTEQYF
TRBD1	NA	TRBV6-5	TRBJ2-7	TGTGCCAGCAGTTACTCGGCGACAGGGGGGACCTACGAGCAGTACTTC	CASSYSATGGTYEQYF
TRBD1	NA	TRBV19	TRBJ1-4	TGTGCCAGTAGTACGGACAGGGGGAATGAAAAACTGTTTTTT	CASSTDRGNEKLFF
NA	once	TRBV4-2	TRBJ1-1	TGTGCCAGCAGCCAAGTAGGACAGATGAACACTGAAGCTTTCTTT	CASSQVGQMNTEAFF
NA	few	TRBV30	TRBJ2-7	TGTGCCTGGAGTCCCGTAGAGCGGACCGCCTACGAGCAGTACTTC	CAWSPVERTAYEQYF
NA	NA	TRBV2	TRBJ1-2	TGTGCCAGCAGTAAAGGTGGCTCTAACTATGGCTACACCTTC	CASSKGGSNYGYTF
TRBD1	NA	TRBV3-1/TRBV3-2	TRBJ2-7	TGTGCCAGCAGCCAAGCCAGACAGGGGCCTAGCTCCTACGAGCAGTACTTC	CASSQARQGPSSYEQYF
TRBD1	NA	TRBV2	TRBJ1-1	TGTGCCAGCAGCGAGGACAGGGGGTCGGAAGCTTTCTTT	CASSEDRGSEAFF
NA	NA	TRBV5-5	TRBJ1-2	TGTGCCAGCAGTTTGTCGACAGGCGGCGACTATGGCTACACCTTC	CASSLSTGGDYGYTF
NA	few	TRBV27	TRBJ2-2	TGTGCCAGCAGTCCTGACATTAACACCGGGGAGCTGTTTTTT	CASSPDINTGELFF
TRBD1	NA	TRBV12-5	TRBJ2-2	TGTGCTAGTGGTTCCGCCTTACCTCGACAGGGACGTCCCGGGGAGCTGTTTTTT	CASGSALPRQGRPGELFF
TRBD1	NA	TRBV5-5	TRBJ1-5	TGTGCCAGCAGCCCGACAGGGCCCAGCAATCAGCCCCAGCATTTT	CASSPTGPSNQPQHF
NA	NA	TRBV20-1	TRBJ2-3	TGCAGTGCTAGAGGACAATACACGCAGTATTTT	CSARGQYTQYF
TRBD1	NA	TRBV3-1/TRBV3-2	TRBJ2-2	TGTGCCAGCAGCCAAGGGGACAGGGTTACCACCGGGGAGCTGTTTTTT	CASSQGDRVTTGELFF
NA	NA	TRBV7-8	TRBJ2-2	TGTGCCAGCAGCCCCCGGAACACCGGGGAGCTGTTTTTT	CASSPRNTGELFF
NA	NA	TRBV5-5	TRBJ2-1	TGTGCCAGCAGCTTCCAGGGGACCTACAATGAGCAGTTCTTC	CASSFQGTYNEQFF
NA	NA	TRBV23-1	TRBJ2-1	TGCGCCAGCAGTCAGCTGGAACTAGCCTCACCCAATGAGCAGTTCTTC	CASSQLELASPNEQFF
TRBD1	NA	TRBV29-1	TRBJ2-1	TGCAGCGTTTGCAGGACAGGGGCCTACAATGAGCAGTTCTTC	CSVCRTGAYNEQFF
NA	NA	TRBV28	TRBJ1-1	TGTGCCAGCAGTATCTCTTCGAACACTGAAGCTTTCTTT	CASSISSNTEAFF
NA	NA	TRBV7-3	TRBJ2-5	TGTGCCAGCAGCTTAGTCCGGGGTTCTGGGACCCAGTACTTC	CASSLVRGSGTQYF
TRBD1	NA	TRBV9	TRBJ2-7	TGTGCCAGCAGCGTCGCCCCCATGGGACAGGGTTACGAGCAGTACTTC	CASSVAPMGQGYEQYF
NA	NA	TRBV6-2/TRBV6-3	TRBJ2-4	TGTGCCAGCAGTTACCGCCGGTCAACCCCTGAGGTGGCCAAAAACATTCAGTACTTC	CASSYRRSTPEVAKNIQYF
NA	NA	TRBV3-1/TRBV3-2	TRBJ2-4	TGTGCCAGCAGCCAAGCGGGGATCGCCAAAAACATTCAGTACTTC	CASSQAGIAKNIQYF
NA	NA	TRBV2	TRBJ2-7	TGTGCCAGCAGGGCGGGACTCCTCTACGAGCAGTACTTC	CASRAGLLYEQYF
TRBD1	NA	TRBV24-1	TRBJ2-5	TGTGCCACCAGTGATGCCATCGACAGGGGGCTGGAGACCCAGTACTTC	CATSDAIDRGLETQYF
TRBD2	NA	TRBV5-1	TRBJ2-1	TGCGCCAGCAGCCCCCGGGGCGGGAGGGCCAATGAGCAGTTCTTC	CASSPRGGRANEQFF
TRBD2	NA	TRBV7-2	TRBJ2-5	TGTGCCAGCAGCTTAGGCAGCGGGGCAGGCCAAGAGACCCAGTACTTC	CASSLGSGAGQETQYF
TRBD2	NA	TRBV5-4	TRBJ2-5	TGTGCCAGCTCGTTTACGGGGACTAGCCGAGAGACCCAGTACTTC	CASSFTGTSRETQYF
TRBD2	NA	TRBV2	TRBJ2-1	TGTGCCAGCAGGGCCGTGGGAGGGGCCTACAATGAGCAGTTCTTC	CASRAVGGAYNEQFF
TRBD2	NA	TRBV5-1	TRBJ2-1	TGCGCCAGCACAGGGAGGGGTCAGGACTCCTACAATGAGCAGTTCTTC	CASTGRGQDSYNEQFF
NA	few	TRBV11-2	TRBJ1-1	TGTGCCAGCAGCCGGAGGGGCAGATCGAACACTGAAGCTTTCTTT	CASSRRGRSNTEAFF
NA	NA	TRBV19	TRBJ2-2	TGTGCCAGTATGGGGCAGGGCACCTCCTCGAACACCGGGGAGCTGTTTTTT	CASMGQGTSSNTGELFF